This T cell receptor (beta chain) is drawn from a study of T cell responses to AZD1222 COVID-19 vaccine (dated by TCRdb to the early 2020s). Study-wide context: A total of over 230 trial participants underwent TCR sequencing, of whom around 200 received two doses of AZD1222 and around 26 received two doses of the MenACWY control vaccine. Trial participants were enrolled by age into subgroups of 18-55, 56-69 and 70-plus years, and roughly 150, 30 and 60 TCR-sequenced participants, respectively, were included in these subgroups. Points the paper makes about the study in general: Because no samples from the day 14 peak response were available, repertoires could be characterized only after the peak T cell response. The 56-69-year group was small, and its depth increase did not reach significance, likely because of low power. Vaccine-associated CD4 TCRs spanned the whole spike protein, with dominant responses in regions 160-218 and 743-854. Participants were mostly white British, with more females than males. The authors suggested clonal diversity may have been underestimated. Reportedly, almost half of the unique spike-specific TCRs recognized epitopes lying outside the regions that are mutated in the B.1.351 and B.1.1.7 variants. After two AZD1222 doses, spike-specific TCR breadth and depth were significantly higher than at day 0 and than in MenACWY recipients. Only a handful of AZD1222 recipients were SARS-CoV-2 seropositive at baseline, limiting conclusions about previously exposed vaccinees.

The CDR3 regions of human TCRbeta chains were analyzed by immunosequencing. The original pipeline was this. TCRs in the repertoires were matched against a reference library of SARS-CoV-2-specific TCRs that had been generated with the MIRA antigen-specificity platform. Breadth was defined as the fraction of unique TCRs that were SARS-CoV-2-associated, and depth was defined as the fraction of total T cells that were SARS-CoV-2-associated. Using the MIRA data, every spike-specific TCR was mapped to the spike region that the TCR reacted to and assigned to either a CD4 or a CD8 class. Log10-transformed breadth and depth values were compared by one-way ANOVA with Sidak's multiple comparisons tests. TCRdb re-hosts the immuneACCESS table, in-frame sequences only. Its copies lack some clones; in the studies checked, an unresolved V gene accounts for under half of them, and the cause for the rest is not known. That table gives V, J and clone size, and the DNA gave D and trimming. This sample has tens of thousands of clones in its table, and around 85% of those were observed once. About 3.4% of the sample belongs to the ten largest clones.

The CDR3 contains 15 residues, cysteine and phenylalanine counted. Only the CDR3 region is kept as DNA, spanning 45 bases read in frame from base 1. V and J lose 4 bases and 7 bases, and a span of 19 bases separates them. CDR1 and CDR2, per the germline V gene, are MDHEN and SYDVKM. The intended sense of this specimen's time point label: about 28 days (+/-7) after the second vaccine dose. AZD1222 recipients given second doses at about 4 weeks or at about 12 weeks were pooled, since spike-specific TCR depth and breadth were not found to differ between the two schedules. Vaccinee samples were obtained from the UK trials COV001 and COV002, which included a single-blind randomized controlled phase 2/3 trial of AZD1222 (ChAdOx1 nCoV-19) in healthy adults. For TCRbeta chain sequencing, PBMC samples were collected from trial participants at day 0 and at day 28 after the second dose. This clone was counted a few times. This clone's antigen is unknown. No clone much larger than this one lies a single base away; base qualities are absent.

Sequencing was performed on peripheral blood, taken 28 days after the second AZD1222 dose. This clonotype originated in an adult who received the AZD1222 COVID-19 vaccine. In this chain, TRBV28 is recombined with TRBJ1-1; TRBD1 might be the D gene, on 6 matching bases. The DNA reads TGTGCCAGCAGTTCACCCCAGGGGTCAGGGGATGAAGCTTTCTTT. The encoded protein is CASSSPQGSGDEAFF.